Detailed here is one T cell receptor beta chain. Which antigen it targets is not known. No quality values exist for individual bases; no much larger clone is one base distant. The data stem from a study of blood T cell repertoires in COVID-19 (dated by TCRdb to the early 2020s). General notes on the study: Samples from collaborators originated in the United States, Italy and Spain and spanned both the acute and convalescent phases of COVID-19. The prospective study material was composed of cDNA or gDNA derived from T cells, B-cell-depleted T cells, or PBMCs. Subjects who had been exposed to COVID-19, were actively infected with it, or had recovered from it provided the deeply sampled blood TCRbeta repertoires that made up the dataset. The repertoires were released in a freely available public database meant as a resource for research on the immune response to SARS-CoV-2. Samples came from the ongoing ImmuneRACE study (first 160 participants) plus 1,254 subjects from 6 global collaborators. The sample metadata nearly always contained a de-identified subject ID, COVID-19 status, age in years and sex. Where HLA class I and class II types were available, the types were taken from metadata supplied by the sample provider, not from assay-based typing.

Samples from volunteer blood donors who had recovered from COVID-19 were contributed by a second Seattle source. Collaborating institutions collected whole blood in K2EDTA tubes following their own protocols. Collaborator samples were shipped for TCRbeta analysis as frozen whole blood, isolated PBMCs, or DNA extracted from either sample type. Study-wide findings and limitations: The quantity of clinical and demographic metadata differed by source and by participant and was supplied without curation.

TCRbeta CDR3 regions were amplified from genomic DNA using the immunoSEQ Assay, a bias-controlled multiplex PCR. For the original study's pipeline: The number of nucleated cells in each sample was estimated by amplification of reference gene primers within the assay. To quantify the absolute abundance of each unique TCRbeta CDR3 rearrangement, sequence reads were collapsed and filtered. For each sample, productive Simpson clonality was calculated as the square root of Simpson's diversity index across productive rearrangements. Imported from immuneACCESS, the table was reduced by TCRdb to in-frame sequences with V and J called. These copies leave out some clones; in studies compared against another copy, an unresolved V gene accounts for under half, and the cause of the remainder is not known. D and trimming come from the DNA, and the V and J calls and clone size come from that table. The sample data list under 250,000 clones, and roughly nine tenths of these were observed just once. Around 1.6% of the sample lies in the top ten.

The clonotype originates from a woman aged 60-75 years who had recovered from COVID-19. Sequencing was performed on peripheral blood.

The base sequence is TGTGCCAGCACCAGACAGGGAGGAGGGACTGAAGCTTTCTTT. Its product reads: CASTRQGGGTEAFF. This chain joins TRBV2 to TRBJ1-1; 7 middle bases align to TRBD1. Via the germline V gene, CDR1 is SNHLY and CDR2 FYNNEI. Compared with germline, V lacks 7 bases and J lacks 5 bases; bases without a gene match: 10. Spanning cysteine to phenylalanine, the CDR3 consists of 14 amino acids. CDR3 DNA only is kept here, 42 bases in frame from base 1.